The 21 T cell receptor beta chains below come from one sample, sequenced in a study of T cell repertoires in cytomegalovirus infection. TCRdb redid the calling of the reads with MiXCR, one entry per CDR3 protein. This sample has around 530,000 distinct CDR3 sequences, with less than 30% found just once. Material for sequencing was PBMCs. Receptors originate from a human donor in good health (CMV status not recorded). Some clones in this sample may be carry-over from other donors' samples.

The rearrangement links TRBV7-9 to TRBJ2-5; D remains unclear. The ends were cut back, 2 bases at V and 3 bases at J, with 10 bases in the middle. The CDR3 runs to 14 residues. Germline CDR1 is SEHNR and CDR2 is FQNEAQ (reference sequence). CDR3 DNA: TGTGCCAGCAGCTTAATCGGCGGAAAAGAGACCCAGTACTTC. The encoded protein is CASSLIGGKETQYF.

V and J are TRBV20-1 and TRBJ1-4; no clear D. The germline V gene has CDR1 DFQATT and CDR2 SNEGSKA (reference sequence). Trimming left V 7 bases short and J 1 base short, with 7 bases between. This CDR3 is 12 amino acids long. The CDR3 DNA sequence: TGCAGTGTAAAGATAACTAATGAAAAACTGTTTTTT. Translated, it gives CSVKITNEKLFF.

This clonotype has a handful of counts. The chain couples TRBV19 to TRBJ1-5; D is unresolved. The germline V gene encodes CDR1 LNHDA and CDR2 SQIVND (reference sequence). The CDR3 has 15 amino acids. V lost 8 bases and J lost 0, with 14 bases in between. Written as DNA, the CDR3 is TGTGCCAGTTTAGTTGGTGACCATAGCAATCAGCCCCAGCATTTT. This translates into CASLVGDHSNQPQHF.

This chain connects TRBV7-2 to TRBJ2-7; no definite D call. From germline, CDR1 is SGHTA and CDR2 FQGNSA. Deletions cut 5 bases from V and 3 bases from J, with 8 bases between. This CDR3 is 12 amino acids long. CDR3 nucleotide sequence: TGTGCCAGCAGCCCGGACGACTACGAGCAGTACTTC. Translated: CASSPDDYEQYF.

This sequence joins TRBV20-1 and TRBJ2-1; 11 bases align to TRBD2. This CDR3 has 17 amino acids. J gave up 0 bases and V 2 bases, and 6 bases lay outside the gene matches. Looked up from germline, CDR1 is DFQATT and CDR2 is SNEGSKA (reference sequence). The CDR3 spells CSARSSGRPSSYNEQFF. DNA for the CDR3: TGCAGTGCTAGATCTAGCGGGAGGCCCAGCTCCTACAATGAGCAGTTCTTC.

This clonotype occurred a few times. The J gene is TRBJ2-2, the V gene TRBV5-4; unclear D gene. The germline CDR1 and CDR2 sequences are SGHNT and YYREEE (reference sequence). This CDR3 region has 13 residues. V lost 0 bases, J lost 6 bases, and 6 bases lay in between. CDR3 sequence reads: CASSLVASGELFF. CDR3 nucleotides: TGTGCCAGCAGCTTGGTAGCCTCCGGGGAGCTGTTTTTT.

The genes are TRBV20-1 and TRBJ2-5; possibly TRBD1 or TRBD2 for D (5 bases each). The CDR3 runs to 13 residues. V lost 3 bases, J lost 4 bases, and 12 bases lay in between. In germline, CDR1 is DFQATT, CDR2 SNEGSKA (reference sequence). This chain's CDR3 is CSARGPPGETQYF. The CDR3 DNA is TGCAGTGCTAGGGGACCTCCGGGAGAGACCCAGTACTTC.

There are a few counts of this clonotype. The V and J genes are TRBV6-2 or TRBV6-3 and TRBJ2-1, with 9 bases aligning to TRBD2. Germline-derived CDR1 and CDR2 are MNHEY and SVGEGT. This CDR3 is 18 amino acids long. With 8 bases clipped from V and 0 bases from J, the junction kept 14 bases outside the gene matches. The CDR3 region is CASEEASGIMGSYNEQFF. CDR3 sequence (DNA): TGTGCCAGCGAGGAGGCTAGCGGGATAATGGGCTCCTACAATGAGCAGTTCTTC.

This clonotype appeared a single time. The V and J genes are TRBV19 and TRBJ2-7; either TRBD1 or TRBD2 may supply D (5 bases each). Looked up from germline, CDR1 is LNHDA and CDR2 is SQIVND (reference sequence). V lost 3 bases to trimming and J lost 6 bases, with 9 bases between them. This CDR3 comprises 12 residues. The CDR3 is CASSIQGTEQYF. CDR3 DNA sequence: TGTGCCAGTAGTATTCAAGGGACCGAGCAGTACTTC.

The rearrangement links TRBV3-1 to TRBJ2-2; no definite D call. V lost 1 base to trimming and J lost 2 bases, with 11 bases between them. Germline V gives CDR1 LGHDT, CDR2 YNNKEL (reference sequence). The CDR3 loop spans 16 amino acids. The CDR3 region has the DNA TGTGCCAGCAGCCAAGTCCCTAGGTCTAACACCGGGGAGCTGTTTTTT. The encoded protein is CASSQVPRSNTGELFF.

The chain uses TRBV7-9 and TRBJ1-6; unclear D gene. Deletions cut 1 base from V and 0 bases from J, with 1 base between. The CDR3 sequence is 14 residues long. Germline CDR1 is SEHNR and CDR2 is FQNEAQ (reference sequence). CDR3 nucleotides: TGTGCCAGCAGCTTAGTCTCCTATAATTCACCCCTCCACTTT. Residues: CASSLVSYNSPLHF.

This clonotype was picked up a small number of times. The V call is TRBV6-2 or TRBV6-3, the J call TRBJ2-5; D tentatively fits TRBD1 or TRBD2 (5 bases each). Germline values: CDR1 MNHEY, CDR2 SVGEGT. The CDR3 spans 14 residues. Trimming removed 8 bases from V and 2 bases from J, with 15 bases in between. CDR3 loop: CASAPRGQQETQYF. The DNA of the CDR3 is TGTGCCAGCGCCCCCCGGGGCCAGCAAGAGACCCAGTACTTC.

This clonotype was seen only a few times. This chain connects TRBV7-6 to TRBJ2-7; possibly TRBD1 or TRBD2 for D (5 bases each). The CDR3 loop spans 15 amino acids. Trimming pared 3 bases from V and 3 bases from J, leaving 15 bases between. Germline values: CDR1 SGHVS, CDR2 FNYEAQ. CDR3 DNA: TGTGCCAGCAGCTTCGGGTTTGGGACCCTCTACGAGCAGTACTTC. This sequence encodes CASSFGFGTLYEQYF.

The chain is built from TRBV15 and TRBJ2-3, with D unclear. Germline V gene sequence: CDR1 LNHNV, CDR2 YYDKDF (reference sequence). The CDR3 is 16 residues long. V was clipped by 1 base and J by 0 bases, with 11 bases between them. CDR3 in DNA: TGTGCCACCAGCAGAGGCGGCACATCTAGCACAGATACGCAGTATTTT. Amino acids: CATSRGGTSSTDTQYF.

This chain joins TRBV24-1 and TRBJ2-2, with TRBD1 matching over 7 bases. CDR3 length equals 15 residues. V lost 4 bases and J lost 6; bases outside the gene matches: 7. Germline V CDR1 and CDR2: KGHDR, SFDVKD. CDR3 protein: CATSDRDSLPGELFF. Written as DNA, the CDR3 is TGTGCCACCAGTGACAGGGACAGTCTTCCCGGGGAGCTGTTTTTT.

The chain combines TRBV20-1 with TRBJ2-7; D not certain. The CDR3 consists of 13 residues. Deletions cut 3 bases from V and 2 bases from J, with 11 bases between. CDR1 and CDR2 (germline): DFQATT, SNEGSKA (reference sequence). In nucleotides, the CDR3 is TGCAGTGCTAGGGTTAGTGTCCCCTACGAGCAGTACTTC. Its translation: CSARVSVPYEQYF.

This clonotype was seen at least ten times. The genes are TRBV7-2 and TRBJ1-5, with 7 bases identical to TRBD1. The junction had 6 bases not matched to a gene; V was cut back by 5 bases and J by 5 bases. Germline CDR1 is SGHTA and CDR2 is FQGNSA. The CDR3 extends over 14 amino acids. The CDR3 coding sequence is TGTGCCAGCAGCCGAGGGGGCCACGATCAGCCCCAGCATTTT. It yields the protein CASSRGGHDQPQHF.

This clonotype was observed a few times. The chain has TRBV6-1 and TRBJ2-1; TRBD2 matches at 7 bases. Germline values: CDR1 MNHNS, CDR2 SASEGT. CDR3 length: 12 residues. Trimming removed 10 bases from V and 5 bases from J; junction bases left unmatched: 5. CDR3 sequence reads: CANSGLHNEQFF. Written as DNA, the CDR3 is TGTGCCAATAGCGGGCTGCACAATGAGCAGTTCTTC.

The chain recombines TRBV19 with TRBJ2-1; 8 bases map to TRBD1. The CDR3 runs 17 residues. Germline V gene sequence: CDR1 LNHDA, CDR2 SQIVND (reference sequence). J gave up 4 bases and V 5 bases, and 13 bases lay outside the gene matches. The CDR3 region is CASSGYRTGNGYNEQFF. In DNA form, the CDR3 reads TGTGCCAGTAGTGGCTACCGGACAGGGAATGGGTACAATGAGCAGTTCTTC.

This clonotype was observed a few times. The chain employs TRBV7-9 and TRBJ2-5, with 7 bases fitting TRBD2. V trimming: 5 bases; J trimming: 0 bases; junction bases outside the gene matches: 6. The CDR3 sequence is 15 residues long. The V gene's germline CDR1 is SEHNR and CDR2 FQNEAQ (reference sequence). For the CDR3, the DNA is TGTGCCAGCAGCGTGAGACTAGCTGACCAAGAGACCCAGTACTTC. Translation gives CASSVRLADQETQYF.

V gene TRBV10-3 combines with J gene TRBJ2-1; D remains unclear. Germline V lookup: CDR1 ENHRY, CDR2 SYGVKD. V was trimmed by 3 bases and J by 8 bases, leaving 14 bases between them. This CDR3 is built from 14 residues. The CDR3 reads CAISERAFNDEQFF. The CDR3 nucleotides read TGTGCCATCAGTGAAAGAGCCTTCAACGATGAGCAGTTCTTC.